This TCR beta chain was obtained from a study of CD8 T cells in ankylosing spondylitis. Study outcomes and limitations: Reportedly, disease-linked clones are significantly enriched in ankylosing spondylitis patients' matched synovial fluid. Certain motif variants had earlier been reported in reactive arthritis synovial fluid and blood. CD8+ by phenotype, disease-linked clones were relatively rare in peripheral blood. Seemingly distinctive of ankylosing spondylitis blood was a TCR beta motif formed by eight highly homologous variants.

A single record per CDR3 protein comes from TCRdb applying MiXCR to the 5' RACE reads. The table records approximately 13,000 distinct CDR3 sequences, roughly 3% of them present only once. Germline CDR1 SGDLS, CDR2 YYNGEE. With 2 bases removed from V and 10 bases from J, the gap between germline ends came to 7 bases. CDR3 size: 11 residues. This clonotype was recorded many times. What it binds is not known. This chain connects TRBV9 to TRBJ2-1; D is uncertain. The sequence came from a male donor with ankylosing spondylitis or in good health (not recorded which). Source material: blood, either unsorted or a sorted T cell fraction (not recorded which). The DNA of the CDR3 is TGTGCCAGCAGCGTGGGTGAGGAGCAGTTCTTC. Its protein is CASSVGEEQFF.